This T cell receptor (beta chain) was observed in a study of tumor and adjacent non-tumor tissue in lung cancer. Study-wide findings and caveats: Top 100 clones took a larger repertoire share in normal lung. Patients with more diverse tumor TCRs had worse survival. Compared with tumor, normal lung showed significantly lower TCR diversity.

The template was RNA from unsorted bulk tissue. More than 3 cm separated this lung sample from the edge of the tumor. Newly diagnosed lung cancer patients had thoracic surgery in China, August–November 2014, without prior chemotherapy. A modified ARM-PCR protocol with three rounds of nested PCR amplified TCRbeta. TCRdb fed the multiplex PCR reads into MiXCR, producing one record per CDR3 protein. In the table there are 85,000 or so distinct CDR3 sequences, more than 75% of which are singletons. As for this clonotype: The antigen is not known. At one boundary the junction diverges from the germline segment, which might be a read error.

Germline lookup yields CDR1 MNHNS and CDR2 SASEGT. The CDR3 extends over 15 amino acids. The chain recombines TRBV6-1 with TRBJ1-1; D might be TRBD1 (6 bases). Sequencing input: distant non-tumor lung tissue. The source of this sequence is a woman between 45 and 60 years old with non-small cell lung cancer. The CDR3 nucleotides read TGTGCTAGCAGGGATGTACAGGGAACGGAGACTGAAGCTTTCTTT. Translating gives CASRDVQGTETEAFF.